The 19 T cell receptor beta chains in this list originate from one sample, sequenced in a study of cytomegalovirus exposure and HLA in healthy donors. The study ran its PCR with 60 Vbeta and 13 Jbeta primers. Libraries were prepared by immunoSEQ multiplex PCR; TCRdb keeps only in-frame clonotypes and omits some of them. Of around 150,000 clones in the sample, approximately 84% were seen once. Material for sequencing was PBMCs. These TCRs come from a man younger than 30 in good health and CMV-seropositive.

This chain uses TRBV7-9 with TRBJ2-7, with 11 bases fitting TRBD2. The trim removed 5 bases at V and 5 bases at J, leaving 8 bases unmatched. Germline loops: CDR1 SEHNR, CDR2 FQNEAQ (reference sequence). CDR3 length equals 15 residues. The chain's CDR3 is CASSRSGGAGDEQYF. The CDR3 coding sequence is TGTGCCAGCAGCCGTAGCGGGGGGGCCGGGGACGAGCAGTACTTC.

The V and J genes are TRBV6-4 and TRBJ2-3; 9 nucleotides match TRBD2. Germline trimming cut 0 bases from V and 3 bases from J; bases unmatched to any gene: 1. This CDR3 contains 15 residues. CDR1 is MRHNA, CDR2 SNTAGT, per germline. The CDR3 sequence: CASSDSSGGTDTQYF. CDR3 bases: TGTGCCAGCAGTGACTCAAGCGGGGGGACAGATACGCAGTATTTT.

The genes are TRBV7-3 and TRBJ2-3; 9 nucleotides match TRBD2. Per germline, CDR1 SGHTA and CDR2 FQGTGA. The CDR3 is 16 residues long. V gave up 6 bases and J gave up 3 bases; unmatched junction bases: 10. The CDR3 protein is CASSPVAGGLTDTQYF. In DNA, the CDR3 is TGTGCCAGCAGTCCCGTCGCGGGGGGGTTAACAGATACGCAGTATTTT.

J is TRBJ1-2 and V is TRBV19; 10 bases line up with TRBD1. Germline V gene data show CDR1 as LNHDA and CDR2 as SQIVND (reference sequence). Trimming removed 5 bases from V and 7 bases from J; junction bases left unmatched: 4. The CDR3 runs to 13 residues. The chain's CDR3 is CASSGTGDSGYTF. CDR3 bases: TGTGCCAGTAGTGGGACAGGGGATAGTGGCTACACCTTC.

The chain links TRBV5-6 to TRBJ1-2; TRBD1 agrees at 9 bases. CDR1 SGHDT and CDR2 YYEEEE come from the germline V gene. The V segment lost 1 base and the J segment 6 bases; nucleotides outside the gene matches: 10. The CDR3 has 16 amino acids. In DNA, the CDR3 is TGTGCCAGCAGCTTGACCGGGACAGGGTTTGTTGATGGCTACACCTTC. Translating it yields CASSLTGTGFVDGYTF.

CDR3 residues: CATSRDRGPLHF. CDR3 nucleotide sequence: TGTGCCACCAGCAGAGATAGGGGACCCCTCCACTTT. The gene calls are TRBV15 and TRBJ1-6; TRBD1 might be the D (5 bases). V was trimmed by 0 bases and J by 12 bases, leaving 6 bases between them. CDR1 is LNHNV and CDR2 is YYDKDF in the germline V gene (reference sequence). This CDR3 is built from 12 residues.

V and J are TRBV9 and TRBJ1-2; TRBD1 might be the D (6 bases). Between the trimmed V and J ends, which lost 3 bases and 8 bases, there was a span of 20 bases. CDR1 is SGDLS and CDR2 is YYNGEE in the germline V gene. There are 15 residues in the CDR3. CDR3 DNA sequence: TGTGCCAGCAGCGAGCCGGGGACAAGACGAGGAGGCTACACCTTC. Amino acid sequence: CASSEPGTRRGGYTF.

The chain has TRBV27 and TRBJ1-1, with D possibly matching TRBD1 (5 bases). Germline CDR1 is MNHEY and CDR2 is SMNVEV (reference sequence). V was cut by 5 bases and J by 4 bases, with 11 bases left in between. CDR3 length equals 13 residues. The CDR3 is CASSRQGPTEAFF. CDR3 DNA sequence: TGTGCCAGCAGTCGTCAGGGCCCCACTGAAGCTTTCTTT.

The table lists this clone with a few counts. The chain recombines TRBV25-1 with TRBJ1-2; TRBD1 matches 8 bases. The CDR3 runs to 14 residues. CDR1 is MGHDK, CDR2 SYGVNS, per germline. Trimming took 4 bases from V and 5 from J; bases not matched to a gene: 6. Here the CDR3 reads CASSAPGQDYGYTF. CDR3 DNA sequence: TGTGCCAGCAGTGCTCCGGGACAGGATTATGGCTACACCTTC.

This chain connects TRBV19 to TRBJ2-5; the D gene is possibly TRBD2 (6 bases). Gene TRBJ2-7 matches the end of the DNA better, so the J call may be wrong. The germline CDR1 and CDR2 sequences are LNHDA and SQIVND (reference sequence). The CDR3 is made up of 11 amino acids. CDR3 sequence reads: CASSAGSEQYF. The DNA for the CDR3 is TGTGCCAGTAGTGCGGGATCCGAGCAGTACTTC.

The CDR3 DNA follows: TGCGCCAGCAGCCAAGAACTCTGGACTTACGAGCAGTACTTC. Translating it yields CASSQELWTYEQYF. This chain connects TRBV4-1 to TRBJ2-7; D is perhaps TRBD2 (5 bases). Trimming removed 0 bases at V and 4 bases at J, with 10 bases between. The CDR3 loop spans 14 amino acids. Germline V gene lookup returns CDR1 MGHRA and CDR2 YSYEKL.

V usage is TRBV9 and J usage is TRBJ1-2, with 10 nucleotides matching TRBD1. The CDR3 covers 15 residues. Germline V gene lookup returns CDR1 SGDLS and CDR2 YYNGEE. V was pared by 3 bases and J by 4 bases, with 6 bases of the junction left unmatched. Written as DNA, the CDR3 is TGTGCCAGCAGCGACGGGACAGGGGATATCTATGGCTACACCTTC. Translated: CASSDGTGDIYGYTF.

The chain's CDR3 is CASSTDRGSAYYEQYF. In DNA form, the CDR3 reads TGCGCCAGCAGCACAGACAGGGGGTCTGCGTACTACGAGCAGTACTTC. The chain joins TRBV5-1 to TRBJ2-7; 9 bases line up with TRBD1. CDR1 SGHRS and CDR2 YFSETQ come from the germline V gene. The CDR3 has 16 amino acids. V shed 4 bases, J shed 3 bases, and the junction held 11 bases outside the gene matches. The full variable domain, in which reference TRBV5-1 and TRBJ2-7 provide the parts outside the CDR3, is KAGVTQTPRYLIKTRGQQVTLSCSPISGHRSVSWYQQTPGQGLQFLFEYFSETQRNKGNFPGRFSGRQFSNSRSEMNVSTLELGDSALYLCASSTDRGSAYYEQYFGPGTRLTVT.

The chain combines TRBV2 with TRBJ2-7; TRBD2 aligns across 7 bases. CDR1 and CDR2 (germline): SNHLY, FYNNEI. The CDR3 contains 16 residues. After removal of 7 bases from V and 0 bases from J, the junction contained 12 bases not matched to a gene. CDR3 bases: TGTGCCAGCAAGGACTGGGGGGGGACTCGCTCCTACGAGCAGTACTTC. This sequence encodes CASKDWGGTRSYEQYF.

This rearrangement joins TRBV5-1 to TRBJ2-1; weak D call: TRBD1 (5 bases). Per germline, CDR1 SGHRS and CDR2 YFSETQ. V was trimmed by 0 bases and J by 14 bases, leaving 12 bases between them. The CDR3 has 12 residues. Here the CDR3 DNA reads TGCGCCAGCAGCTTGGAGTGGGGCCAGGAGTTCTTC. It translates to CASSLEWGQEFF.

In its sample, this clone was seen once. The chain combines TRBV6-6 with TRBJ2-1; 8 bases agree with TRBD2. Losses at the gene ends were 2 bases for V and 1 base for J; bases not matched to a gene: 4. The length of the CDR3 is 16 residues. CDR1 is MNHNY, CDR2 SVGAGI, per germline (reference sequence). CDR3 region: CASSYDGGASYNEQFF. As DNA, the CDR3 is TGTGCCAGCAGTTACGACGGGGGGGCATCCTACAATGAGCAGTTCTTC.

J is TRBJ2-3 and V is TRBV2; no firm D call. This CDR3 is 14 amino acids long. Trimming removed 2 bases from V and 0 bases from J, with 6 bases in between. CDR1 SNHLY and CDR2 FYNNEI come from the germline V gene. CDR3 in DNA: TGTGCCAGCAGTGAAAGAACTAGCACAGATACGCAGTATTTT. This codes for CASSERTSTDTQYF.

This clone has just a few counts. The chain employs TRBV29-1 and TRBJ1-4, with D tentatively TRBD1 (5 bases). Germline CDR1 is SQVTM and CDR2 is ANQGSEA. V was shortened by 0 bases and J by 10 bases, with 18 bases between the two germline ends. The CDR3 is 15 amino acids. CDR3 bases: TGCAGCGTTGAAGATGGCGGCAGGGATTTTGGAAAACTGTTTTTT. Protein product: CSVEDGGRDFGKLFF.

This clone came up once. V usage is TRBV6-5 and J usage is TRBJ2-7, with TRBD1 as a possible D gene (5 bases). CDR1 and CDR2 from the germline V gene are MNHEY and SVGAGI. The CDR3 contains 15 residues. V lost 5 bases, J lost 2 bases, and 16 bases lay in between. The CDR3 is CASSRARTQTYEQYF. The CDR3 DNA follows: TGTGCCAGCAGTAGAGCCCGGACACAGACCTACGAGCAGTACTTC.